This is a list of T cell receptor beta chains from one sample in a study of cytomegalovirus exposure and HLA in healthy donors. Assay used: immunoSEQ multiplex PCR; TCRdb lists only in-frame clones, some missing. Of tens of thousands of clones in the sample, approximately 90% were seen once. Sequenced: PBMCs. These receptors were taken from a woman under 30 in good health and CMV-seronegative. Both conserved end residues are part of each CDR3. The D gene is left open where the match is weak. Not every row has a clone size; where given, it reads once, few, many or a size class.

abundance | d_gene | j_gene | v_gene | CDR3nt | CDR3aa
- | - | TRBJ2-7 | TRBV5-1 | TGCGCCAGCAGCTTTGGGGCATCCTACGAGCAGTACTTC | CASSFGASYEQYF
few | - | TRBJ1-2 | TRBV5-4 | TGTGCCAGCAGCTCGGGGAGCCGCTATGGCTACACCTTC | CASSSGSRYGYTF
- | - | TRBJ2-7 | TRBV27 | TGTGCCAGCAGTTTACCCCCCCCAGCAGGTAGCTCCTACGAGCAGTACTTC | CASSLPPPAGSSYEQYF
- | TRBD2 | TRBJ2-1 | TRBV6-5 | TGTGCCAGCAGTTCTCTAGCGGGGGGCTCCCTTGGGCAGTTCTTC | CASSSLAGGSLGQFF
- | - | TRBJ2-5 | TRBV18 | TGTGCCAGCTCACCAGGACTCTGGGAGACCCAGTACTTC | CASSPGLWETQYF
- | - | TRBJ1-1 | TRBV9 | TGTGCCAGCAGCGCCGTGTTGGGGGGGGCGGACACTGAAGCTTTCTTT | CASSAVLGGADTEAFF
- | - | TRBJ1-1 | TRBV5-4 | TGTGCCAGCAGTTACCCGGGGGGATTCGGCACTGAAGCTTTCTTT | CASSYPGGFGTEAFF
- | - | TRBJ1-5 | TRBV7-8 | TGTGCCAGCAGCTTAGAAGAGGGCCAGCCCCAGCATTTT | CASSLEEGQPQHF
- | - | TRBJ1-1 | TRBV19 | TGTGCCAGTAGTAGGGCAGGGAACACTGAAGCTTTCTTT | CASSRAGNTEAFF
- | - | TRBJ2-1 | TRBV19 | TGTGCCAGTAGGATGATGGCAGGGGCCGCCTACAATGAGCAGTTCTTC | CASRMMAGAAYNEQFF
- | - | TRBJ2-5 | TRBV29-1 | TGCAGCGTGGGACTGAATCAAGAGACCCAGTACTTC | CSVGLNQETQYF
- | TRBD1 | TRBJ1-2 | TRBV13 | TGTGCCAGCAGCTCCGGACAGGGGGAGAGTGGCTACACCTTC | CASSSGQGESGYTF
- | - | TRBJ2-7 | TRBV16 | TGTGCCAGCAGCTCGGGACATTACGAGCAGTACTTC | CASSSGHYEQYF
- | TRBD2 | TRBJ2-1 | TRBV7-2 | TGTGCCAGCAGCCAGGAAGGGACTAGGAGCAATGAGCAGTTCTTC | CASSQEGTRSNEQFF
once | TRBD2 | TRBJ2-3 | TRBV6-5 | TGTGCCAGCAGTTCTACGGCGAGCGGGAGTTGGTATACGCAGTATTTT | CASSSTASGSWYTQYF
- | - | TRBJ1-2 | TRBV4-2 | TGTGCCAGCAGCCAAGAGTTGGGGACTGGGGGGTATGGCTACACCTTC | CASSQELGTGGYGYTF
once | TRBD1 | TRBJ2-1 | TRBV7-2 | TGTGCCAGCAGCCTCGACAGGGTAAATGAGCAGTTCTTC | CASSLDRVNEQFF
- | - | TRBJ2-1 | TRBV7-7 | TGTGCTAGCAGCCCTATCCGGGGTGTCGACAATGAGCAGTTCTTC | CASSPIRGVDNEQFF
- | - | TRBJ1-4 | TRBV5-1 | TGCGCCAGCAGCTTGGCCGCATCATTCGGTGAAAAACTGTTTTTT | CASSLAASFGEKLFF
- | - | TRBJ2-5 | TRBV19 | TGTGCCAGTAGTATAGCAAGGGGAAGGGAGACCCAGTACTTC | CASSIARGRETQYF
- | - | TRBJ2-7 | TRBV7-2 | TGTGCCAGCAGCTTAGAGCCTCCCGAGCTGCAGTACTTC | CASSLEPPELQYF
- | TRBD2 | TRBJ2-7 | TRBV11-2 | TGTGCCAGCACCCTTCCGGGGGGCTACGAGCAGTACTTC | CASTLPGGYEQYF
- | - | TRBJ1-5 | TRBV6-1 | TGTGCCAGCAGTGAAGGGTCGGGGCCCCAGCATTTT | CASSEGSGPQHF
- | - | TRBJ1-6 | TRBV30 | TGTGCCTGGATTGATGGGGGCAGTAGGGCCCTCCACTTT | CAWIDGGSRALHF
- | TRBD1 | TRBJ2-1 | TRBV14 | TGTGCCAGCAGCCAAGTGAATTTCGGGACAGCTACCTCCTACAATGAGCAGTTCTTC | CASSQVNFGTATSYNEQFF
- | - | TRBJ1-2 | TRBV7-8 | TGTGCCAGCAGCTTCCGACAGCAACTTAACTATGGCTACACCTTC | CASSFRQQLNYGYTF
- | - | TRBJ1-5 | TRBV13 | TGTGCCAGCAGCTTAGGGCAGGGATATAGCAATCAGCCCCAGCATTTT | CASSLGQGYSNQPQHF
- | TRBD2 | TRBJ2-1 | TRBV9 | TGTGCCAGCAGCGTAGTTGCGGGAGGTCTCGGTAATGAGCAGTTCTTC | CASSVVAGGLGNEQFF
- | TRBD1 | TRBJ1-2 | TRBV7-2 | TGTGCCAGCAGCTTAGCCGGGACAGAGAACTATGGCTACACCTTC | CASSLAGTENYGYTF
- | - | TRBJ2-1 | TRBV4-3 | TGCGCCAGCAGCCGAGACGGGGGTCTCTACAATGAGCAGTTCTTC | CASSRDGGLYNEQFF
- | TRBD2 | TRBJ2-7 | TRBV6-6 | TGTGCCAGCAGTGGGACTAGCGGACAGAGCTCCTACGAGCAGTACTTC | CASSGTSGQSSYEQYF
- | - | TRBJ2-7 | TRBV2 | TGTGCCAGCAGTGAGACGGGATCGGTGGAGTACTTC | CASSETGSVEYF
- | - | TRBJ2-1 | TRBV10-1 | TGCGCCAGCGGTTCCCAAGGACAAGAGCAGTTCTTC | CASGSQGQEQFF
- | TRBD2 | TRBJ2-1 | TRBV5-1 | TGCGCCAGCAGCCCCACTAGCGGGAGGGCCTACAATGAGCAGTTCTTC | CASSPTSGRAYNEQFF
- | - | TRBJ1-4 | TRBV7-2 | TGTGCCAGCAGCTTAGTGCAGGGGCGGAATGAAAAACTGTTTTTT | CASSLVQGRNEKLFF
- | TRBD1 | TRBJ1-4 | TRBV10-3 | TGTGCCATCAGTGTCACAGGGGGTTATAATGAAAAACTGTTTTTT | CAISVTGGYNEKLFF
- | - | TRBJ1-1 | TRBV7-6 | TGTGCCAGCAGCCGGTCCTGGGGGGGGACTGAAGCTTTCTTT | CASSRSWGGTEAFF
- | - | TRBJ1-1 | TRBV15 | TGTGCCACCAGCAGAGAACGAGGTTTGAGCACTGAAGCTTTCTTT | CATSRERGLSTEAFF
- | TRBD1 | TRBJ2-3 | TRBV27 | TGTGCCAGCAGTTGGGGGACAGGGGGAGGAGATACGCAGTATTTT | CASSWGTGGGDTQYF
- | TRBD2 | TRBJ2-7 | TRBV9 | TGTGCCAGCAGTTTAACAGCGGGAGTTGACGAGCAGTACTTC | CASSLTAGVDEQYF
- | - | TRBJ2-3 | TRBV19 | TGTGCCAGTAGTATTAGGCCAGGGACATCAGATACGCAGTATTTT | CASSIRPGTSDTQYF
- | TRBD2 | TRBJ2-7 | TRBV27 | TGTGCCAGCAGTTCTCGGACTAGCGGATCCTACGAGCAGTACTTC | CASSSRTSGSYEQYF
- | - | TRBJ2-7 | TRBV28 | TGTGCCAGCAGTACCAGTCGGACTCCAACCTACGAGCAGTACTTC | CASSTSRTPTYEQYF
- | TRBD1 | TRBJ2-4 | TRBV28 | TGTGCCAGCAGTTTACTGGGACAGGGTGGAAACATTCAGTACTTC | CASSLLGQGGNIQYF
- | - | TRBJ2-2 | TRBV29-1 | TGCAGCGCAGATACTAGTCGCACCGGGGAGCTGTTTTTT | CSADTSRTGELFF